Below, one TCR beta chain is given with its context. TCRdb's copy holds only in-frame clones and misses some; the assay was immunoSEQ multiplex PCR. The table includes some 80,000 clones, around nine tenths detected once. The sample is drawn from a study of blood T cell repertoires in COVID-19. Study-level information: In each case, the material was cDNA or gDNA derived from T cells, B-cell-depleted T cells, or PBMCs.

CDR1 is LNHDA, CDR2 SQIVND, per germline (reference sequence). J was trimmed by 1 base and V by 6 bases; bases with no gene match: 3. CDR3 length equals 15 residues. The chain joins TRBV19 to TRBJ2-1; 10 bases are shared with TRBD1. The receptor was derived from a human donor in a cohort sampled during active COVID-19. The specimen was peripheral blood. DNA for the CDR3: TGTGCCAGTAGAGGGGGACAGGGGTCCTACAATGAGCAGTTCTTC. Its protein is CASRGGQGSYNEQFF.